Detailed here is one TCR beta chain. Its antigen is currently unknown. As part of sample collection, lesional scalp punch biopsies and peripheral blood were taken from alopecia areata patients. The data were taken from a study of CD8+ T cells in alopecia areata. Study observations and caveats: Especially in alopecia totalis/universalis, lesional scalp showed greater clonality than normal scalp did. Scalp sequencing captures resident alphabeta T cells of normal skin too.

Extraction and reverse transcription of RNA yielded cDNA as the sequencing template. Clones were sequenced by immunoSEQ multiplex PCR, and TCRdb holds only the in-frame ones, with some missing. The repertoire holds 250,000 or so clones, with 67% as singletons. The source was CD4+ T cells sorted from blood, collected at week 0. The sequence was obtained from a human donor with alopecia areata.

The CDR3 here is CATSRLYGSHYGYTF. The CDR3, as DNA: TGTGCCACCAGCAGGCTTTATGGGTCACACTATGGCTACACCTTC. This rearrangement joins TRBV15 to TRBJ1-2; no firm D call. This CDR3 has 15 amino acids. Germline CDR1 reads LNHNV; CDR2 reads YYDKDF (reference sequence). V was pared by 3 bases and J by 3 bases, with 14 bases between.